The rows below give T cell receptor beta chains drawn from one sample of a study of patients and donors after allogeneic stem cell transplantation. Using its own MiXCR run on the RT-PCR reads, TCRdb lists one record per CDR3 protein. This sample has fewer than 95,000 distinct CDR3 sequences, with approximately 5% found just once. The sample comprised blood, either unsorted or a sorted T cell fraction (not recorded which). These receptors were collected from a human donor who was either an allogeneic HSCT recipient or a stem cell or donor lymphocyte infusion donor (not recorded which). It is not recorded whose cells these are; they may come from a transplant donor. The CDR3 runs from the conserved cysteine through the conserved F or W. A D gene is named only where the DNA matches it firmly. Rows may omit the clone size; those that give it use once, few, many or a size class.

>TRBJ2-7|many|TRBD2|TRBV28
CASRIAGAPMEQYF
TGTGCCAGCAGAATAGCGGGGGCCCCTATGGAGCAGTACTTC
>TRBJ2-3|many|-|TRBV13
CASSFRWGRETDTQYF
TGTGCCAGCAGCTTTCGGTGGGGCAGGGAAACAGATACGCAGTATTTT
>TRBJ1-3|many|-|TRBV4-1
CASSQALGTSEPGNTIYF
TGCGCCAGCAGCCAAGCGCTTGGGACGTCGGAACCTGGAAACACCATATATTTT
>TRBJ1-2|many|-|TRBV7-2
CASNLLDRNYGYTF
TGTGCCAGCAACCTTCTGGACAGAAACTATGGCTACACCTTC
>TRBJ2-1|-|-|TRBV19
CASSIVRSGNNEQFF
TGTGCCAGTAGTATAGTTAGGAGCGGAAACAATGAGCAGTTCTTC
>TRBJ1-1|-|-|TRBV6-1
CASSPYRSGTQAGGTEAFF
TGTGCCAGCAGTCCATACCGATCCGGGACTCAGGCTGGGGGCACTGAAGCTTTCTTT
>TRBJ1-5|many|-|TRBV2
CASKQGLSQPQHF
TGTGCCAGCAAACAGGGACTGAGTCAGCCCCAGCATTTT
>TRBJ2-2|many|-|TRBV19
CASTQTGNTGELFF
TGTGCCAGTACCCAGACAGGGAACACCGGGGAGCTGTTTTTT
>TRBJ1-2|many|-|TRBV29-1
CSVGPANYGYTF
TGCAGCGTTGGTCCAGCAAACTATGGCTACACCTTC
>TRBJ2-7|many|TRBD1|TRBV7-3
CASSPGTGGYEQYF
TGTGCCAGCAGCCCAGGGACAGGCGGCTACGAGCAGTACTTC
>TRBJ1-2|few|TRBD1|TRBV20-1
CSARVSLDRGGDYGYTF
TGCAGTGCTAGAGTTTCCCTCGACAGGGGAGGTGACTATGGCTACACCTTC
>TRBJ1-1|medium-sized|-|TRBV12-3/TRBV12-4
CASSLGPSTEAFF
TGTGCCAGCAGTTTGGGCCCCAGCACTGAAGCTTTCTTT
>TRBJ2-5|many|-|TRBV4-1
CASSQDERGSQETQYF
TGCGCCAGCAGCCAAGATGAAAGAGGGTCCCAAGAGACCCAGTACTTC
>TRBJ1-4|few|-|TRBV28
CASTPGGLDEKLFF
TGTGCCAGCACCCCGGGGGGTCTGGATGAAAAACTGTTTTTT
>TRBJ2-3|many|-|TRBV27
CASSLYGGSTDTQYF
TGTGCCAGCAGTTTATATGGAGGAAGCACAGATACGCAGTATTTT
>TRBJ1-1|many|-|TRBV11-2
CASSLDGGGTEAFF
TGTGCCAGCAGCTTAGATGGGGGGGGCACTGAAGCTTTCTTT
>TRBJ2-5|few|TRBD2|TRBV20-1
CSASKRERDETQYF
TGCAGTGCTAGCAAGCGGGAGCGGGATGAGACCCAGTACTTC
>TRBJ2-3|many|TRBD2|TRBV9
CASSGPSGGADTQYF
TGTGCCAGCAGCGGCCCTAGCGGGGGGGCAGATACGCAGTATTTT
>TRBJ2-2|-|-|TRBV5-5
CASSPRDLPTGELFF
TGTGCCAGCAGCCCAAGGGACTTACCCACCGGGGAGCTGTTTTTT
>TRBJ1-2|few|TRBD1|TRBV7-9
CASSSTGASNGYTF
TGTGCCAGCAGCTCTACAGGGGCGTCAAATGGCTACACCTTC
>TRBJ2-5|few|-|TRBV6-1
CASSVLTQYF
TGTGCCAGCAGTGTCCTGACCCAGTACTTC